These 28 T cell receptor beta chains came from one sample sequenced in a study of blood T cell repertoires in COVID-19. Only in-frame clones appear in the TCRdb table, and some are missing; sequencing was by immunoSEQ multiplex PCR. The sample lists over 200,000 clones, 70% to 90% occurring once. Sequences were obtained from PBMCs or T cells enriched from blood (not recorded which). The receptors shown here come from a man aged 25-40 years who had recovered from COVID-19.

V usage is TRBV11-3 and J usage is TRBJ1-1; a weak D match, TRBD1 (5 bases). With 5 bases removed from V and 1 base from J, the gap between germline ends came to 11 bases. The CDR3 is 14 amino acids. CDR1 and CDR2 from the germline V gene are SGHNT and YENEEA. The CDR3 nucleotides read TGTGCCAGCAGCCGAACGGGGGGGAACACTGAAGCTTTCTTT. Protein product: CASSRTGGNTEAFF.

The chain employs TRBV5-1 and TRBJ1-1; possibly TRBD1 for D (6 bases). This CDR3 contains 12 residues. Trimming stripped 6 bases from V and 3 bases from J, with 9 bases between. Per the germline V gene, CDR1 is SGHRS and CDR2 is YFSETQ. The DNA for the CDR3 is TGCGCCAGCACCTCAGGGGACACTGAAGCTTTCTTT. This gives the protein CASTSGDTEAFF. The variable domain in full, completed from reference TRBV5-1 and TRBJ1-1, reads KAGVTQTPRYLIKTRGQQVTLSCSPISGHRSVSWYQQTPGQGLQFLFEYFSETQRNKGNFPGRFSGRQFSNSRSEMNVSTLELGDSALYLCASTSGDTEAFFGQGTRLTVV.

This clone was seen just once. The chain employs TRBV5-1 and TRBJ1-2; 9 positions agree with TRBD1. V lost 4 bases to trimming and J lost 6 bases; unmatched junction nucleotides: 10. The CDR3 runs 15 residues. The V gene's germline CDR1 is SGHRS and CDR2 YFSETQ. CDR3 loop: CASSPTGQGGHGYTF. CDR3 coding DNA: TGCGCCAGCAGCCCCACGGGACAGGGAGGTCATGGCTACACCTTC. Based on the CDR3 plus reference TRBV5-1 and TRBJ1-2, the full variable domain is KAGVTQTPRYLIKTRGQQVTLSCSPISGHRSVSWYQQTPGQGLQFLFEYFSETQRNKGNFPGRFSGRQFSNSRSEMNVSTLELGDSALYLCASSPTGQGGHGYTFGSGTRLTVV.

The sample holds a few counts of this clone. The rearrangement links TRBV6-5 to TRBJ1-5, with D possibly TRBD1 on 6 matching bases. The CDR3 extends over 15 amino acids. Germline V gene lookup returns CDR1 MNHEY and CDR2 SVGAGI. V gave up 6 bases and J gave up 2 bases, with 14 bases separating them. CDR3 coding DNA: TGTGCCAGCAGGGGGCGGGAGGGGGGCAATCAGCCCCAGCATTTT. This codes for CASRGREGGNQPQHF.

This chain joins TRBV18 and TRBJ1-4; D is unresolved. The CDR3 covers 15 residues. The V gene lost 3 bases and the J gene lost 7 bases, with 15 bases spanning the gap. Germline assignment: CDR1 KGHSH and CDR2 LQKENI. The CDR3 bases are TGTGCCAGCTCACCGGTTGAGGGCATGAGTGAAAAACTGTTTTTT. Its protein is CASSPVEGMSEKLFF. Full variable domain (missing parts from reference TRBV18 and TRBJ1-4): NAGVMQNPRHLVRRRGQEARLRCSPMKGHSHVYWYRQLPEEGLKFMVYLQKENIIDESGMPKERFSAEFPKEGPSILRIQQVVRGDSAAYFCASSPVEGMSEKLFFGSGTQLSVL.

This clone was picked up one time. This chain joins TRBV6-5 and TRBJ2-7; the D is unclear. V lost 1 base and J lost 5, with 9 bases in between. Looked up from germline, CDR1 is MNHEY and CDR2 is SVGAGI. This CDR3 has 13 amino acids. Here the CDR3 DNA reads TGTGCCAGCAGTTACTGGTCCCAGGACGAGCAGTACTTC. It translates to CASSYWSQDEQYF.

This clone was counted between two and nine times. This sequence joins TRBV27 and TRBJ1-1; TRBD1 might be the D (6 bases). Trimming stripped 3 bases from V and 6 bases from J, with 23 bases between. The CDR3 length is 17 residues. Germline CDR1 and CDR2: MNHEY and SMNVEV (reference sequence). CDR3 sequence: CASSFRGAPLRSAEAFF. DNA for the CDR3: TGTGCCAGCAGTTTCCGGGGGGCCCCCCTTAGGTCGGCTGAAGCTTTCTTT.

This sequence joins TRBV12-3 or TRBV12-4 and TRBJ2-7; D call uncertain. V was trimmed by 6 bases and J by 2 bases, leaving 11 bases between them. CDR3 length: 13 residues. The CDR3 here is CASRAGSPYEQYF. CDR3 coding DNA: TGTGCCAGCAGAGCCGGGTCACCCTACGAGCAGTACTTC.

The chain links TRBV7-9 to TRBJ1-5; tentative D call: TRBD1 (6 bases). V lost 6 bases to trimming and J lost 3 bases, with 12 bases between them. The CDR3 loop spans 14 amino acids. CDR1 and CDR2 from the germline V gene are SEHNR and FQNEAQ (reference sequence). CDR3 DNA: TGTGCCAGCAGTTCGGACAGTCTCAATCAGCCCCAGCATTTT. Protein product: CASSSDSLNQPQHF.

The J gene is TRBJ1-2, the V gene TRBV18; 7 bases agree with TRBD1. The CDR3 consists of 14 residues. The V gene end was trimmed by 2 bases and the J gene end by 1 base; junction bases not matched to a gene: 1. Per germline, CDR1 KGHSH and CDR2 LQKENI. The CDR3 region is CASSPDRDNYGYTF. CDR3 sequence (DNA): TGTGCCAGCTCACCAGACAGGGATAACTATGGCTACACCTTC.

The rearrangement links TRBV5-1 to TRBJ2-2; 12 nucleotides align to TRBD2. Looked up from germline, CDR1 is SGHRS and CDR2 is YFSETQ. After removal of 4 bases from V and 0 bases from J, the junction contained 10 bases not matched to a gene. The CDR3 contains 19 residues. CDR3 region: CASSIGTSGLFSNTGELFF. The CDR3 DNA follows: TGCGCCAGCAGCATAGGGACTAGCGGGTTGTTTTCGAACACCGGGGAGCTGTTTTTT.

The chain links TRBV11-2 to TRBJ2-1; 9 nucleotides agree with TRBD2. Unmatched junction bases numbered 13, after V lost 6 bases and J lost 13 bases. The length of the CDR3 is 14 residues. Germline V gene sequence: CDR1 SGHAT, CDR2 FQNNGV. CDR3 sequence reads: CASRLGSGSRYQFF. CDR3 DNA sequence: TGTGCCAGCAGGTTGGGTAGCGGGAGCCGATATCAGTTCTTC.

V usage is TRBV12-3 or TRBV12-4 and J usage is TRBJ2-1; the match to TRBD1 covers 7 bases. This CDR3 spans 13 amino acids. Trimming cost V 6 bases and J 10 bases; bases outside gene matches: 9. The CDR3 nucleotides read TGTGCCAGCAGGTGGGCCTCGGACAGGGAGCAGTTCTTC. Encoded protein: CASRWASDREQFF.

This chain links TRBV19 with TRBJ1-4; D gene uncertain. The germline V gene has CDR1 LNHDA and CDR2 SQIVND (reference sequence). CDR3 size: 13 residues. Trimming removed 3 bases at V and 8 bases at J, with 10 bases between. CDR3 sequence: CASSISGREKLFF. CDR3 DNA: TGTGCCAGTAGTATCTCCGGTCGGGAAAAACTGTTTTTT.

The J gene is TRBJ1-2, the V gene TRBV3-1 (or the pseudogene TRBV3-2), with 8 bases lining up with TRBD1. Germline lookup yields CDR1 LGHDT and CDR2 YNNKEL (reference sequence). This CDR3 has 15 amino acids. V lost 2 bases to trimming and J lost 2 bases; unmatched junction nucleotides: 4. This CDR3 is CASSQMTGANYGYTF. The CDR3 DNA follows: TGTGCCAGCAGCCAAATGACAGGGGCCAACTATGGCTACACCTTC.

V usage is TRBV12-3 or TRBV12-4 and J usage is TRBJ1-1; D gene unclear. Trimming left V 6 bases short and J 7 bases short, with 9 bases between. There are 11 residues in the CDR3. The CDR3 protein is CASRSGYEAFF. CDR3 sequence (DNA): TGTGCCAGCAGGTCGGGTTATGAAGCTTTCTTT.

V is TRBV28 and J is TRBJ2-7, with TRBD2 matching over 7 bases. Germline-derived CDR1 and CDR2 are MDHEN and SYDVKM. V lost 4 bases, J lost 0 bases, and 9 bases stayed unmatched. The CDR3 totals 16 residues. The CDR3 region has the DNA TGTGCCAGCAGTTCTTTTTGGGGCGGGAGCTCCTACGAGCAGTACTTC. Translated, it gives CASSSFWGGSSYEQYF.

On this clone: Other DNA sequences within the sample encode an identical CDR3. The V and J genes are TRBV18 and TRBJ1-1, with D possibly TRBD1 on 5 matching bases. CDR3 length equals 14 residues. Germline loops: CDR1 KGHSH, CDR2 LQKENI. Trimming removed 3 bases at V and 5 bases at J, with 13 bases between. This CDR3 reads CASSPLGGGTEAFF. The CDR3 nucleotides read TGTGCCAGCTCACCGCTCGGGGGGGGGACTGAAGCTTTCTTT.

This chain joins TRBV5-1 and TRBJ2-2; D not resolved. Between the trimmed V and J ends, which lost 3 bases and 4 bases, there was a span of 13 bases. Germline V gene lookup returns CDR1 SGHRS and CDR2 YFSETQ. The CDR3 is 15 residues long. CDR3 bases: TGCGCCAGCAGCTCTACTACCCCTGTCACCGGGGAGCTGTTTTTT. Protein sequence: CASSSTTPVTGELFF. The variable domain in full, completed from reference TRBV5-1 and TRBJ2-2, reads KAGVTQTPRYLIKTRGQQVTLSCSPISGHRSVSWYQQTPGQGLQFLFEYFSETQRNKGNFPGRFSGRQFSNSRSEMNVSTLELGDSALYLCASSSTTPVTGELFFGEGSRLTVL.

V is TRBV11-2 and J is TRBJ2-1, with 8 bases identical to TRBD2. After removal of 4 bases from V and 4 bases from J, the junction contained 9 bases not matched to a gene. Germline CDR1 and CDR2: SGHAT and FQNNGV. This CDR3 is built from 16 residues. In DNA, the CDR3 is TGTGCCAGCAGCTCGATAGCGGGGCGGGCTTACAATGAGCAGTTCTTC. Protein product: CASSSIAGRAYNEQFF.

The rearrangement uses TRBV7-2 and TRBJ2-5, with TRBD2 matching over 12 bases. The germline V gene encodes CDR1 SGHTA and CDR2 FQGNSA. The CDR3 runs 17 residues. J was trimmed by 4 bases and V by 1 base; bases with no gene match: 7. DNA of the CDR3: TGTGCCAGCAGCTTAGTAGGGGGGACTAGCGGGTTAGAGACCCAGTACTTC. Its translation: CASSLVGGTSGLETQYF. The full variable domain, rest sourced from reference TRBV7-2 and TRBJ2-5, is GAGVSQSPSNKVTEKGKDVELRCDPISGHTALYWYRQSLGQGLEFLIYFQGNSAPDKSGLPSDRFSAERTGGSVSTLTIQRTQQEDSAVYLCASSLVGGTSGLETQYFGPGTRLLVL.

The chain is built from TRBV19 and TRBJ2-5; D gene unclear. V lost 1 base and J lost 0, with 12 bases in between. The CDR3 loop spans 16 amino acids. Germline CDR1 and CDR2: LNHDA and SQIVND (reference sequence). The CDR3 loop is CASSIGRQPYQETQYF. DNA for the CDR3: TGTGCCAGTAGTATAGGGCGGCAGCCGTACCAAGAGACCCAGTACTTC.

The J gene is TRBJ1-1, the V gene TRBV5-5; maybe TRBD1 (6 bases). Trimming stripped 4 bases from V and 4 bases from J, with 17 bases between. The CDR3 is 15 residues long. Germline loops: CDR1 SGHKS, CDR2 YYEKEE (reference sequence). The CDR3 region has the DNA TGTGCCAGCAGCCAGCAGGGGTTGGGTAGCACTGAAGCTTTCTTT. It yields the protein CASSQQGLGSTEAFF.

This clone was counted a single time. The rearrangement joins TRBV4-2 to TRBJ1-3; weak D call: TRBD1 (6 bases). V shed 2 bases and J shed 4 bases, with 18 bases lying between them. The germline CDR1 and CDR2 sequences are LGHNA and YNFKEQ. The CDR3 sequence is 17 residues long. CDR3 in DNA: TGTGCCAGCAGCCAAACCGCTGACAGGACGAGGGGAAACACCATATATTTT. As protein: CASSQTADRTRGNTIYF.

The rearrangement uses TRBV9 and TRBJ1-1; D possibly corresponds to TRBD1 (6 bases). CDR1 SGDLS and CDR2 YYNGEE come from the germline V gene. The germline V and J ends were trimmed by 3 bases and 2 bases, with 14 bases remaining between them. The CDR3 covers 15 residues. CDR3 DNA sequence: TGTGCCAGCAGCGAACGGGACACAACAAACACTGAAGCTTTCTTT. This translates into CASSERDTTNTEAFF.

This chain uses TRBV18 with TRBJ1-2; D might be TRBD1 (5 bases). V shed 3 bases and J shed 5 bases, with 13 bases lying between them. The germline V gene has CDR1 KGHSH and CDR2 LQKENI. This CDR3 has 14 residues. CDR3: CASSPAGQGYGYTF. CDR3 nucleotide sequence: TGTGCCAGCTCACCGGCAGGGCAGGGTTATGGCTACACCTTC.

This clone was observed a handful of times. J is TRBJ1-1 and V is TRBV11-3; weak D call: TRBD1 (6 bases). CDR3 length: 16 amino acids. Trimming took 5 bases from V and 1 from J, leaving 17 bases between them. Germline V gives CDR1 SGHNT, CDR2 YENEEA. The CDR3 is CASSRGQSKGNTEAFF. The CDR3 DNA is TGTGCCAGCAGCCGCGGACAGTCAAAGGGGAACACTGAAGCTTTCTTT.

This chain uses TRBV2 with TRBJ1-5; a weak D match, TRBD1 (6 bases). The CDR3 runs to 15 residues. Trimming cost V 8 bases and J 5 bases, with 19 bases left between them. The germline V gene has CDR1 SNHLY and CDR2 FYNNEI. DNA for the CDR3: TGTGCCAGCGTACGAACCGGGACACCTCATCAGCCCCAGCATTTT. This gives the protein CASVRTGTPHQPQHF.